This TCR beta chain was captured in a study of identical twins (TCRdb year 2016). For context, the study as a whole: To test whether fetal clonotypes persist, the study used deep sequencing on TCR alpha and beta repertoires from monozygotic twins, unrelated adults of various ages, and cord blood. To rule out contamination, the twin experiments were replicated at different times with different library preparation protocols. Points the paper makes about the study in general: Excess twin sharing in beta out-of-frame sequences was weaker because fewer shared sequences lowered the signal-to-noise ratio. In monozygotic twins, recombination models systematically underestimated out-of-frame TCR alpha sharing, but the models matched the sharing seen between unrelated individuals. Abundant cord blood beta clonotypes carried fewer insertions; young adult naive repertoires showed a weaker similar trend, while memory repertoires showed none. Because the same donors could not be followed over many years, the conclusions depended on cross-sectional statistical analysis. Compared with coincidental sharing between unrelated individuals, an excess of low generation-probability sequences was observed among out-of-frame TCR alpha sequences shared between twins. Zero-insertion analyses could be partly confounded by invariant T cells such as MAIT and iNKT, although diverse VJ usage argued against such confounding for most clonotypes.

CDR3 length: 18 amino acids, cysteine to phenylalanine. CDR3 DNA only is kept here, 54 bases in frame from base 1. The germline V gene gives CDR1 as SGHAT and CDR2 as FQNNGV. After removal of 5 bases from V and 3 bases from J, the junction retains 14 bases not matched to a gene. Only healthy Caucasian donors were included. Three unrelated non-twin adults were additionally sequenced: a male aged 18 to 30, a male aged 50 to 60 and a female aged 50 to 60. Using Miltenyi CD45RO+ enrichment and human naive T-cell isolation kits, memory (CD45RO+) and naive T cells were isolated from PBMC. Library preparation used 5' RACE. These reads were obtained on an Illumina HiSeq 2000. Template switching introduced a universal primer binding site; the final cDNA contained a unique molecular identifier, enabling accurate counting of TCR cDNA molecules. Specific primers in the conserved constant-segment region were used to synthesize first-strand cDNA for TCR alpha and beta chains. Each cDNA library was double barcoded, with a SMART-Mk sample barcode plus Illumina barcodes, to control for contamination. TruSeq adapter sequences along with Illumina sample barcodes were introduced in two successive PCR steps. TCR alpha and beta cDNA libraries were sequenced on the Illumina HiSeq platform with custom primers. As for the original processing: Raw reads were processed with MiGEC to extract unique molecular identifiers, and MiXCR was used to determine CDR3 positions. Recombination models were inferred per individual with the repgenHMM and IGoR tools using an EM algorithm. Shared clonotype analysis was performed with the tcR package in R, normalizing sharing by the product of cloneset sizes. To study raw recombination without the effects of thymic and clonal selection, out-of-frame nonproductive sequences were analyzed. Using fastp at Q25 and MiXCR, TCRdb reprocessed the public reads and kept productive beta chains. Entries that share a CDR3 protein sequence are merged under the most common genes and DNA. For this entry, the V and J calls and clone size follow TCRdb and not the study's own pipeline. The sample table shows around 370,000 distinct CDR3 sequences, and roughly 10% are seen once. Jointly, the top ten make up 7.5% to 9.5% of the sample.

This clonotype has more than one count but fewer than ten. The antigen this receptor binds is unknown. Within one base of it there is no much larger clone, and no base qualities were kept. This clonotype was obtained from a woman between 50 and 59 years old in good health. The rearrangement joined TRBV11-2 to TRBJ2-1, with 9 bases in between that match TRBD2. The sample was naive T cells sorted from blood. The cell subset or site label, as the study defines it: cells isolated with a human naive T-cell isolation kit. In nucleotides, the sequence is TGTGCCAGCAGCCAAATGATCGGACTAGCGTCACTCTACAATGAGCAGTTCTTC. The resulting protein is CASSQMIGLASLYNEQFF.